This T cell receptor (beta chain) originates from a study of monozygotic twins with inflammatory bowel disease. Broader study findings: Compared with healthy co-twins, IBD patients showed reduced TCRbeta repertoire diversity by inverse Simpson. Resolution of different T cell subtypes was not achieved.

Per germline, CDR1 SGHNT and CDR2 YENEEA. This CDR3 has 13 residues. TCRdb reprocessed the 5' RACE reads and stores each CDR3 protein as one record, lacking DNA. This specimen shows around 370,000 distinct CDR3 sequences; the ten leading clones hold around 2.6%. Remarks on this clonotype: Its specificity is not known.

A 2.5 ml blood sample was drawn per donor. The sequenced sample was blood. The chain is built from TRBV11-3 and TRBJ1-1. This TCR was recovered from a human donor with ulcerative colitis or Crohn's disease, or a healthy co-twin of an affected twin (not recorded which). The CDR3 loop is CASSLEPTSSAFF.